This TCR beta chain was identified during a study of T cell responses to AZD1222 COVID-19 vaccine. Sequenced by immunoSEQ multiplex PCR; TCRdb stores in-frame clones only, minus some. The table shows roughly 180,000 clones, with 94% occurring only once. Source: peripheral blood, taken 28 days after the second AZD1222 dose. The source of this sequence is an adult who received the AZD1222 COVID-19 vaccine.

Written as DNA, the CDR3 is TGCAGTGCTAGTAACCCTTGGGGACCTTCCTACGAGCAGTACTTC. Translated: CSASNPWGPSYEQYF. The V call is TRBV20-1, the J call TRBJ2-7; D possibly uses TRBD1 or TRBD2 (5 bases each). The CDR3 totals 15 residues. Germline CDR1 DFQATT, CDR2 SNEGSKA (reference sequence). Trimming shortened V by 3 bases and J by 1 base, and 16 bases separated the two germline ends.